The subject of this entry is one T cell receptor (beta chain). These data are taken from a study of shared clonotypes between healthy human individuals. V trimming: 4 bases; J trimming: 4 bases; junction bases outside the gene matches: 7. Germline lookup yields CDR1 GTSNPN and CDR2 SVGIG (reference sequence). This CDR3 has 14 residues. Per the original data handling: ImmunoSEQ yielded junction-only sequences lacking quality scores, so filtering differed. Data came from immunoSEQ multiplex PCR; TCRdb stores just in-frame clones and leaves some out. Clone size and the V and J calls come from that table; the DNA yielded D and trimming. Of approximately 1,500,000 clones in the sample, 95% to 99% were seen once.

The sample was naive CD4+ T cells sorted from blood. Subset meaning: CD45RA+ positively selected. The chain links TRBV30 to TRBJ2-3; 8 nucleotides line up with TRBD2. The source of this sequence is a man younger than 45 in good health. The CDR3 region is CAWINSGIADTQYF. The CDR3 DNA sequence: TGTGCCTGGATAAATAGCGGGATTGCAGATACGCAGTATTTT.